These 21 T cell receptor beta chains were sequenced from one sample in a study of blood T cell repertoires in COVID-19. This table comes from immunoSEQ multiplex PCR, and its TCRdb copy is limited to in-frame clones, with some not included. The table shows 300,000 to 400,000 clones, with roughly 88% occurring only once. Specimen: PBMCs or T cells enriched from blood (not recorded which). These receptors were obtained from a woman in her twenties or thirties with acute COVID-19.

This chain uses TRBV3-1 (or the pseudogene TRBV3-2) with TRBJ2-3; the D is unclear. Germline CDR1 and CDR2: LGHDT and YNNKEL (reference sequence). V lost 0 bases, J lost 3 bases, and 13 bases lay in between. The CDR3 has 16 residues. In nucleotides, the CDR3 is TGTGCCAGCAGCCAAGATATGATGAGCGTAACAGATACGCAGTATTTT. Protein sequence: CASSQDMMSVTDTQYF.

In its sample, this clone was seen a few times. The chain combines TRBV4-3 with TRBJ1-1; D unclear. Germline V gives CDR1 LGHNA, CDR2 YSLEER. The CDR3 is 15 residues long. Trimming cost V 0 bases and J 2 bases, with 10 bases left between them. DNA for the CDR3: TGCGCCAGCAGCCAAGATAGTAACAGAAACACTGAAGCTTTCTTT. The encoded protein is CASSQDSNRNTEAFF.

The genes are TRBV4-1 and TRBJ1-2, with D possibly TRBD1 on 5 matching bases. The germline CDR1 and CDR2 sequences are MGHRA and YSYEKL. V gave up 0 bases and J gave up 0 bases, with 14 bases separating them. This CDR3 has 17 residues. The CDR3 protein is CASSQDIGADTNYGYTF. CDR3 bases: TGCGCCAGCAGCCAAGATATAGGGGCGGACACTAACTATGGCTACACCTTC.

The count of this clone is one. This chain joins TRBV10-2 and TRBJ2-5; 8 bases fit TRBD2. Germline trimming cut 4 bases from V and 4 bases from J; bases unmatched to any gene: 2. Germline V gene data show CDR1 as WSHSY and CDR2 as SAAADI. The CDR3 runs to 13 residues. DNA of the CDR3: TGCGCCAGCAGTGGGACTAGCCGAGAGACCCAGTACTTC. Translated: CASSGTSRETQYF.

V is TRBV5-1 and J is TRBJ2-1, with 7 bases matching TRBD1. Looked up from germline, CDR1 is SGHRS and CDR2 is YFSETQ. Unmatched junction bases numbered 15, after V lost 4 bases and J lost 8 bases. The CDR3 totals 16 residues. Here the CDR3 DNA reads TGCGCCAGCAGCCCGTGGACAGGCCGCAGGGGACATGAGCAGTTCTTC. This encodes CASSPWTGRRGHEQFF.

This chain connects TRBV9 to TRBJ2-1, with a tentative D call TRBD2 (6 bases). V lost 0 bases and J lost 3, with 10 bases in between. Germline V CDR1 and CDR2: SGDLS, YYNGEE. The CDR3 is made up of 15 amino acids. The CDR3 loop is CASSVGGGRYNEQFF. DNA of the CDR3: TGTGCCAGCAGCGTAGGAGGAGGGCGCTACAATGAGCAGTTCTTC. Combining the CDR3 with reference TRBV9 and TRBJ2-1 gives the whole variable domain DSGVTQTPKHLITATGQRVTLRCSPRSGDLSVYWYQQSLDQGLQFLIQYYNGEERAKGNILERFSAQQFPDLHSELNLSSLELGDSALYFCASSVGGGRYNEQFFGPGTRLTVL.

This chain connects TRBV18 to TRBJ1-5, with D possibly TRBD1 on 6 matching bases. The CDR3 length is 13 residues. V was cut by 6 bases and J by 2 bases, with 8 bases left in between. Per germline, CDR1 KGHSH and CDR2 LQKENI. CDR3 in amino acids: CASSGGGNQPQHF. In nucleotides, the CDR3 is TGTGCCAGCTCTGGGGGCGGCAATCAGCCCCAGCATTTT.

For the CDR3, the DNA is TGTGCCTGGAGTGGAGGGAGACTCATGAACACTGAAGCTTTCTTT. Translated: CAWSGGRLMNTEAFF. The chain joins TRBV30 to TRBJ1-1; D remains ambiguous. The germline V and J ends were trimmed by 1 base and 0 bases, with 12 bases remaining between them. Per germline, CDR1 GTSNPN and CDR2 SVGIG (reference sequence). This CDR3 contains 15 residues.

The chain combines TRBV15 with TRBJ1-2; D is perhaps TRBD1 (6 bases). The germline gives CDR1 LNHNV, CDR2 YYDKDF (reference sequence). Trimming took 7 bases from V and 1 from J, leaving 10 bases between them. This CDR3 has 13 residues. CDR3 amino acids: CATKPGVNYGYTF. CDR3 sequence (DNA): TGTGCCACCAAACCAGGGGTTAACTATGGCTACACCTTC. Full variable domain (missing parts from reference TRBV15 and TRBJ1-2): DAMVIQNPRYQVTQFGKPVTLSCSQTLNHNVMYWYQQKSSQAPKLLFHYYDKDFNNEADTPDNFQSRRPNTSFCFLDIRSPGLGDTAMYLCATKPGVNYGYTFGSGTRLTVV.

The gene calls are TRBV28 and TRBJ1-2; 7 nucleotides agree with TRBD1. The CDR3 is 12 amino acids. V shed 6 bases, J shed 5 bases, and the junction held 3 bases outside the gene matches. Germline V lookup: CDR1 MDHEN, CDR2 SYDVKM. In DNA form, the CDR3 reads TGTGCCAGCAGAGACAGGGTTTATGGCTACACCTTC. Translation: CASRDRVYGYTF.

The chain is built from TRBV10-1 and TRBJ2-7; the D is unclear. This CDR3 has 13 residues. Germline V gene sequence: CDR1 WNHNN, CDR2 SYGVQD (reference sequence). V shed 0 bases and J shed 4 bases, with 7 bases lying between them. The CDR3 DNA reads TGCGCCAGCAGTGAGTCTCCCATGTACGAGCAGTACTTC. Translation: CASSESPMYEQYF.

The chain links TRBV5-1 to TRBJ1-3; no reliable D call. Germline V gene sequence: CDR1 SGHRS, CDR2 YFSETQ. Trimming took 2 bases from V and 0 from J, leaving 15 bases between them. The CDR3 length is 17 residues. CDR3 coding DNA: TGCGCCAGCAGCTTCGGCACCTTGGGGAGCTCTGGAAACACCATATATTTT. Protein product: CASSFGTLGSSGNTIYF.

Concerning this clone itself: Mismatch with germline at one junction end may stem from a read error. The chain couples TRBV10-2 to TRBJ2-7; a weak D match, TRBD2 (6 bases). Per the germline V gene, CDR1 is WSHSY and CDR2 is SAAADI. This CDR3 region has 12 residues. The CDR3 DNA follows: TGCGCCAGCAGCGGGGCCGGGACTCAAAGTTCCTTC. Amino acid sequence: CASSGAGTQSSF.

The chain combines TRBV4-1 with TRBJ1-1; TRBD1 agrees at 9 bases. Germline CDR1 MGHRA, CDR2 YSYEKL. CDR3 length: 16 residues. Trimming removed 4 bases from V and 4 bases from J; junction bases left unmatched: 10. The CDR3 sequence: CASSRGQGAGSTEAFF. In DNA form, the CDR3 reads TGCGCCAGCAGCCGGGGACAGGGTGCTGGCAGCACTGAAGCTTTCTTT.

The V gene is TRBV10-1, the J gene TRBJ1-1, with D unresolved. V lost 0 bases and J lost 3, with 8 bases in between. Germline-derived CDR1 and CDR2 are WNHNN and SYGVQD (reference sequence). The length of the CDR3 is 14 residues. CDR3 loop: CASSESRGDTEAFF. The CDR3 coding sequence is TGCGCCAGCAGTGAGTCGCGGGGAGACACTGAAGCTTTCTTT.

This sequence joins TRBV4-1 and TRBJ1-4, with a weak D call TRBD1 (5 bases). V was trimmed by 0 bases and J by 0 bases, leaving 8 bases between them. Germline CDR1 reads MGHRA; CDR2 reads YSYEKL. The CDR3 has 16 residues. CDR3 loop: CASSQEGLTTNEKLFF. In DNA form, the CDR3 reads TGCGCCAGCAGCCAAGAGGGGCTTACAACTAATGAAAAACTGTTTTTT.

The chain joins TRBV9 to TRBJ2-7; 7 bases align to TRBD1. Germline lookup yields CDR1 SGDLS and CDR2 YYNGEE. This CDR3 contains 13 residues. V lost 1 base, J lost 5 bases, and 3 bases stayed unmatched. CDR3 in DNA: TGTGCCAGCAGCGTACAGGGGGACGACGAGCAGTACTTC. It yields the protein CASSVQGDDEQYF.

The J gene is TRBJ1-2, the V gene TRBV19; 10 bases map to TRBD1. This CDR3 region has 15 residues. Looked up from germline, CDR1 is LNHDA and CDR2 is SQIVND (reference sequence). J lost 7 bases, V lost 10 bases, and 15 bases had no gene match. The CDR3 nucleotides are TGTGCCACCACTTTCCGGGACAGGGGACGAATTGGCTACACCTTC. It is translated as CATTFRDRGRIGYTF.

The V call is TRBV19, the J call TRBJ2-1; TRBD2 is a possible D gene (5 bases). V dropped 6 bases and J dropped 0 bases, with 21 bases sitting between them. The CDR3 covers 18 residues. Germline assignment: CDR1 LNHDA and CDR2 SQIVND (reference sequence). The CDR3, as DNA: TGTGCCAGTAGCAAGGCCGGGGAAGGCCAACGCTCCTACAATGAGCAGTTCTTC. Encoded protein: CASSKAGEGQRSYNEQFF.

The rearrangement uses TRBV13 and TRBJ2-7; possibly TRBD2 for D (6 bases). Per germline, CDR1 PRHDT and CDR2 FYEKMQ (reference sequence). This CDR3 region has 12 residues. V lost 6 bases to trimming and J lost 6 bases, with 12 bases between them. CDR3 sequence (DNA): TGTGCCAGCAGTCTAAGGGGAGGCGAGCAGTACTTC. Its protein product is CASSLRGGEQYF.

The rearrangement links TRBV18 to TRBJ2-7; tentatively, D is TRBD1 (5 bases). Trimming pared 8 bases from V and 5 bases from J, leaving 19 bases between. This CDR3 contains 14 residues. Per germline, CDR1 KGHSH and CDR2 LQKENI. The CDR3 DNA follows: TGTGCCAGCGCTCACCCGGCACAGGTCCACGAGCAGTACTTC. This encodes CASAHPAQVHEQYF.